These T cell receptor beta chains were read from a single sample in a study of blood T cells in healthy people across ages. MiXCR, run by TCRdb on the 5' RACE reads, gives a single entry per CDR3 protein. The sample carries around 970,000 distinct CDR3 sequences, roughly 50% recorded once. The sample taken for sequencing was blood. The receptors here all came from a woman aged 60 to 75 in good health. Each CDR3 is given with its conserved first and last residue. A D gene is named only where the DNA matches it firmly. Rows give clone size only sometimes, using once, few, many, or a class for an expanded clone.

size: -
J: TRBJ2-1
V: TRBV12-3/TRBV12-4
D: TRBD2
CDR3: CASSPGLAGLNEQFF
DNA: TGTGCCAGCAGTCCCGGACTAGCGGGATTAAATGAGCAGTTCTTC

size: -
J: TRBJ2-5
V: TRBV28
D: -
CDR3: CASSAGTLETQYF
DNA: TGTGCCAGCAGTGCCGGGACTTTGGAGACCCAGTACTTC

size: -
J: TRBJ1-2
V: TRBV29-1
D: TRBD1
CDR3: CSTSTGTVGYGYTF
DNA: TGCAGCACGTCTACCGGGACAGTCGGTTATGGCTACACCTTC

size: -
J: TRBJ2-1
V: TRBV28
D: TRBD1
CDR3: CASSTFPGQGNNEQFF
DNA: TGTGCCAGCAGTACCTTCCCGGGACAGGGAAACAATGAGCAGTTCTTC

size: -
J: TRBJ2-1
V: TRBV29-1
D: TRBD1
CDR3: CSVEDRGSGNLPNNEQFF
DNA: TGCAGCGTGGAGGACAGGGGTTCAGGAAACCTCCCTAACAATGAGCAGTTCTTC

size: -
J: TRBJ1-1
V: TRBV4-1
D: TRBD1
CDR3: CASSPFWGQGAENTEAFF
DNA: TGCGCCAGCAGCCCCTTCTGGGGACAGGGGGCCGAGAACACTGAAGCTTTCTTT

size: few
J: TRBJ2-1
V: TRBV4-2
D: -
CDR3: CASSQVGPNNEQFF
DNA: TGTGCCAGCAGCCAAGTGGGACCAAACAATGAGCAGTTCTTC

size: few
J: TRBJ2-1
V: TRBV10-2
D: -
CDR3: CASSESVGRRSNEQFF
DNA: TGCGCCAGCAGTGAGTCTGTCGGGAGACGGAGTAATGAGCAGTTCTTC

size: few
J: TRBJ2-4
V: TRBV4-2
D: -
CDR3: CASSQDPGGGTKNIQYF
DNA: TGTGCCAGCAGCCAAGACCCCGGGGGTGGGACCAAAAACATTCAGTACTTC

size: -
J: TRBJ1-2
V: TRBV4-3
D: -
CDR3: CASSQGTLYINYGYTF
DNA: TGCGCCAGCAGCCAAGGGACTCTCTACATTAACTATGGCTACACTTTC

size: -
J: TRBJ2-5
V: TRBV6-2/TRBV6-3
D: -
CDR3: CASSYDLETQYF
DNA: TGTGCCAGCAGTTACGACCTGGAGACCCAGTACTTC

size: few
J: TRBJ2-1
V: TRBV5-1
D: -
CDR3: CASGTNRGLVVEQFF
DNA: TGCGCCAGCGGAACAAACAGGGGACTAGTGGTGGAGCAGTTCTTC

size: -
J: TRBJ2-7
V: TRBV14
D: TRBD1
CDR3: CASSPGQRQYF
DNA: TGTGCCAGCAGCCCGGGACAGAGACAGTACTTC

size: -
J: TRBJ2-3
V: TRBV5-8
D: -
CDR3: CASSQRGSDTQYF
DNA: TGTGCCAGCAGCCAAAGGGGCTCCGATACGCAGTATTTT

size: -
J: TRBJ2-7
V: TRBV4-2
D: TRBD2
CDR3: CASSHGTSGPREQYF
DNA: TGTGCCAGCAGCCACGGGACTAGCGGACCTCGCGAGCAGTACTTC

size: -
J: TRBJ2-7
V: TRBV6-1
D: TRBD1
CDR3: CASSEGPPGQGIYEQYF
DNA: TGTGCCAGCAGTGAAGGCCCCCCTGGACAGGGTATCTACGAGCAGTACTTC

size: few
J: TRBJ2-5
V: TRBV5-1
D: -
CDR3: CASSSSGVRETQYF
DNA: TGCGCCAGCAGCTCCTCAGGGGTGCGGGAGACCCAGTACTTC

size: few
J: TRBJ2-7
V: TRBV28
D: -
CDR3: CASRALGLSYEQYF
DNA: TGTGCCAGCCGAGCTCTGGGCCTATCCTACGAGCAGTACTTC

size: -
J: TRBJ2-5
V: TRBV7-2
D: TRBD2
CDR3: CASSSGGLFAAGVEETQYF
DNA: TGTGCCAGCAGCTCCGGGGGCCTTTTCGCAGCGGGAGTGGAAGAGACCCAGTACTTC

size: -
J: TRBJ2-7
V: TRBV6-2/TRBV6-3
D: TRBD1
CDR3: CASRRTGVTNEQYF
DNA: TGTGCCAGCAGACGGACAGGGGTCACGAACGAGCAGTACTTC

size: many
J: TRBJ2-4
V: TRBV27
D: TRBD2
CDR3: CASSSPGSGSGIQYF
DNA: TGTGCCAGCAGTTCCCCGGGGAGCGGGAGTGGGATTCAGTACTTC

size: -
J: TRBJ1-1
V: TRBV6-5
D: -
CDR3: CASSSNNGAFF
DNA: TGTGCCAGCAGTTCTAACAATGGGGCTTTCTTT

size: -
J: TRBJ2-3
V: TRBV4-2
D: -
CDR3: CASSQASGDTDTQYF
DNA: TGTGCCAGCAGCCAAGCGTCGGGAGATACAGATACGCAGTATTTT

size: -
J: TRBJ2-5
V: TRBV5-4
D: -
CDR3: CASSLEPSQWETQYF
DNA: TGTGCCAGCAGCTTGGAACCCTCACAGTGGGAGACCCAGTACTTC

size: -
J: TRBJ2-3
V: TRBV6-5
D: -
CDR3: CASSRDAFSTDTQYF
DNA: TGTGCCAGCAGTCGGGACGCATTTAGCACAGATACGCAGTATTTT

size: -
J: TRBJ1-5
V: TRBV15
D: -
CDR3: CATSREANSYQPQHF
DNA: TGTGCCACCAGCAGAGAGGCGAACAGCTACCAGCCCCAGCATTTT

size: -
J: TRBJ2-6
V: TRBV11-2
D: TRBD1
CDR3: CASSFQLRTGSGANVLTF
DNA: TGTGCCAGCAGCTTCCAGTTAAGGACAGGGTCTGGGGCCAACGTCCTGACTTTC

size: -
J: TRBJ2-5
V: TRBV4-2
D: -
CDR3: CASSQEWDPQETQYF
DNA: TGTGCCAGCAGCCAAGAATGGGACCCCCAAGAGACCCAGTACTTC

size: few
J: TRBJ2-7
V: TRBV6-6
D: TRBD1
CDR3: CASSYLGQGSYEQYF
DNA: TGTGCCAGCAGTTACTTAGGACAGGGATCCTACGAGCAGTACTTC

size: -
J: TRBJ2-7
V: TRBV30
D: -
CDR3: CAWGKVSIYEQYF
DNA: TGTGCCTGGGGCAAGGTATCTATATACGAGCAGTACTTC

size: once
J: TRBJ2-7
V: TRBV5-1
D: -
CDR3: CATSATPTYEQYF
DNA: TGCGCCACCTCCGCGACTCCTACCTACGAGCAGTACTTC

size: -
J: TRBJ2-7
V: TRBV9
D: TRBD2
CDR3: CASSVSGALPYEQYF
DNA: TGTGCCAGCAGCGTGAGCGGGGCCCTCCCCTACGAGCAGTACTTC

size: -
J: TRBJ2-4
V: TRBV4-2
D: -
CDR3: CASSQVEGLVKNIQYF
DNA: TGTGCCAGCAGCCAAGTAGAGGGACTCGTGAAAAACATTCAGTACTTC

size: -
J: TRBJ2-4
V: TRBV2
D: -
CDR3: CASPSPGQSGIQYF
DNA: TGTGCCAGCCCAAGCCCGGGGCAGTCGGGCATTCAGTACTTC

size: few
J: TRBJ2-7
V: TRBV20-1
D: TRBD1
CDR3: CSAREYRDRPQYF
DNA: TGCAGTGCTAGAGAATACCGGGACAGGCCTCAGTACTTC

size: few
J: TRBJ2-3
V: TRBV29-1
D: TRBD2
CDR3: CSVGLSGRTDTQYF
DNA: TGCAGCGTCGGCCTTAGCGGGAGAACAGATACGCAGTATTTT

size: many
J: TRBJ1-2
V: TRBV30
D: -
CDR3: CAAHRAHGYTF
DNA: TGTGCCGCACACAGGGCCCATGGCTACACCTTC

size: -
J: TRBJ2-1
V: TRBV11-2
D: -
CDR3: CASSASVGRGHEQFF
DNA: TGTGCCAGCAGCGCCTCGGTCGGGAGGGGGCATGAGCAGTTCTTC

size: -
J: TRBJ2-4
V: TRBV5-6
D: -
CDR3: CASSLGEGEAGRSDYPLAKNIQYF
DNA: TGTGCCAGCAGCTTGGGGGAGGGGGAGGCGGGCAGATCGGACTACCCTCTAGCCAAAAACATTCAGTACTTC

size: -
J: TRBJ2-7
V: TRBV28
D: -
CDR3: CASSSPTRTQYF
DNA: TGTGCCAGCAGTTCCCCGACTAGAACCCAGTACTTC

size: few
J: TRBJ2-1
V: TRBV20-1
D: TRBD2
CDR3: CSAHPTSGRSNEQFF
DNA: TGCAGTGCTCACCCGACTAGCGGGAGAAGTAATGAGCAGTTCTTC

size: -
J: TRBJ2-7
V: TRBV4-2
D: -
CDR3: CASSQVIGGAYEQYF
DNA: TGTGCCAGCAGCCAAGTTATAGGGGGTGCTTACGAGCAGTACTTC

size: many
J: TRBJ2-5
V: TRBV4-2
D: -
CDR3: CASSQPGEETQYF
DNA: TGTGCCAGCAGCCAGCCCGGGGAAGAGACCCAGTACTTC

size: -
J: TRBJ1-6
V: TRBV12-3/TRBV12-4
D: -
CDR3: CASRIILTSMGADNSPLHF
DNA: TGTGCCAGCAGGATTATACTAACTTCAATGGGGGCAGACAATTCACCCCTCCACTTT

size: -
J: TRBJ2-3
V: TRBV6-6
D: -
CDR3: CASSYQVVGAADTQYF
DNA: TGTGCCAGCAGTTATCAGGTAGTAGGGGCGGCAGATACGCAGTATTTT

size: -
J: TRBJ1-5
V: TRBV20-1
D: -
CDR3: CSARTRSNQPQHF
DNA: TGCAGTGCTAGGACAAGAAGCAATCAGCCCCAGCATTTT

size: few
J: TRBJ2-7
V: TRBV20-1
D: -
CDR3: CSASSRSRSQYF
DNA: TGCAGTGCTAGTTCGCGATCCCGTAGCCAGTACTTC

size: -
J: TRBJ2-1
V: TRBV12-3/TRBV12-4
D: TRBD1
CDR3: CASSLRQGDYNEQFF
DNA: TGTGCCAGCAGTTTAAGGCAGGGGGACTACAATGAGCAGTTCTTC